The 23 T cell receptor beta chains below were found in one sample sequenced in a study of cytomegalovirus exposure and HLA in healthy donors. A multiplex PCR was run with 60 Vbeta primers and 13 Jbeta primers. Repertoires were generated with immunoSEQ multiplex PCR, while TCRdb's copy carries only in-frame clones and drops some. There are some 130,000 clones in the sample; around 63% occur only once, and 1.5% to 2% lies in the top ten. The material sequenced was PBMCs. The source of these receptors is a human donor in good health.

V is TRBV29-1 and J is TRBJ1-1, with 7 bases fitting TRBD1. CDR1 is SQVTM and CDR2 is ANQGSEA in the germline V gene. After removal of 6 bases from V and 4 bases from J, the junction contained 8 bases not matched to a gene. This CDR3 has 13 residues. CDR3: CSVQGSGGTEAFF. The CDR3 DNA sequence: TGCAGCGTCCAAGGATCAGGGGGCACTGAAGCTTTCTTT. The complete variable domain, with remaining parts taken from reference TRBV29-1 and TRBJ1-1, reads SAVISQKPSRDICQRGTSLTIQCQVDSQVTMMFWYRQQPGQSLTLIATANQGSEATYESGFVIDKFPISRPNLTFSTLTVSNMSPEDSSIYLCSVQGSGGTEAFFGQGTRLTVV.

About this clone itself: The identical CDR3 is also encoded by other nucleotide sequences in the sample. This chain uses TRBV7-3 with TRBJ1-2; TRBD1 matches 10 bases. CDR1 is SGHTA, CDR2 FQGTGA, per germline. The CDR3 runs to 13 residues. J lost 6 bases, V lost 4 bases, and 2 bases had no gene match. CDR3 DNA: TGTGCCAGCAGCTCGGGGACAGGGGATGGCTACACCTTC. Translating gives CASSSGTGDGYTF.

This clone turned up a few times. The junction shows a germline mismatch at one end, possibly a read error. The CDR3 protein is CASSLYEGLAGGPFNF. The CDR3 nucleotides read TGTGCCAGCTCACTGTACGAAGGACTAGCGGGAGGGCCATTCAACTTC. This rearrangement joins TRBV18 to TRBJ2-5, with 15 bases identical to TRBD2. Germline V CDR1 and CDR2: KGHSH, LQKENI. CDR3 length: 16 amino acids.

This clone occurred a few times. The rearrangement joins TRBV4-2 to TRBJ2-1; perhaps TRBD2 as D (6 bases). Germline lookup yields CDR1 LGHNA and CDR2 YNFKEQ. The CDR3 covers 19 residues. Trimming stripped 2 bases from V and 0 bases from J, with 20 bases between. The chain's CDR3 is CASSQSPGAGRGSYNEQFF. CDR3 nucleotide sequence: TGTGCCAGCAGCCAATCCCCCGGGGCGGGAAGGGGCTCCTACAATGAGCAGTTCTTC.

The chain joins TRBV28 to TRBJ2-7; 12 bases are shared with TRBD2. Germline V gene data show CDR1 as MDHEN and CDR2 as SYDVKM. The CDR3 has 16 amino acids. V lost 6 bases to trimming and J lost 5 bases; unmatched junction nucleotides: 11. The CDR3 DNA reads as TGTGCCAGCAGCCCCGATCGACTAGCGGGAGTCCACGAGCAGTACTTC. Its protein product is CASSPDRLAGVHEQYF.

This sequence joins TRBV19 and TRBJ2-5, with TRBD2 identical over 7 bases. Germline CDR1 is LNHDA and CDR2 is SQIVND (reference sequence). CDR3 length equals 16 residues. J was trimmed by 5 bases and V by 4 bases; bases with no gene match: 13. The CDR3 DNA sequence: TGTGCCAGTAGTAGGGGGGGAGCGGGAAGGGTCGAGACCCAGTACTTC. Amino acids: CASSRGGAGRVETQYF.

The V call is TRBV5-1, the J call TRBJ2-1; 9 nucleotides agree with TRBD1. Trimming cost V 7 bases and J 5 bases; bases outside gene matches: 4. Germline V gene sequence: CDR1 SGHRS, CDR2 YFSETQ. CDR3 length: 13 residues. The CDR3 protein is CASRQGDNNEQFF. CDR3 DNA: TGCGCCAGCCGACAGGGGGACAACAATGAGCAGTTCTTC.

The chain combines TRBV11-2 with TRBJ2-7; 10 bases fit TRBD1. J lost 2 bases, V lost 4 bases, and 8 bases had no gene match. The CDR3 consists of 16 residues. CDR1 is SGHAT and CDR2 is FQNNGV in the germline V gene. The CDR3, as DNA: TGTGCCAGCAGCTCCCTCCGGGACAGGGGACCCTACGAGCAGTACTTC. It codes for CASSSLRDRGPYEQYF.

V usage is TRBV5-1 and J usage is TRBJ2-1; 10 positions match TRBD1. The CDR3 loop spans 14 amino acids. V shed 3 bases and J 7 bases; nucleotides not matched to a gene: 4. Per germline, CDR1 SGHRS and CDR2 YFSETQ. CDR3 bases: TGCGCCAGCAGCTGGACAGGGGGACGGAATGAGCAGTTCTTC. Translating it yields CASSWTGGRNEQFF.

This clone was counted only a few times. The V gene is TRBV5-4, the J gene TRBJ2-5; 8 positions agree with TRBD1. Losses at the gene ends were 0 bases for V and 4 bases for J; bases not matched to a gene: 2. The CDR3 length is 14 residues. Germline V gene sequence: CDR1 SGHNT, CDR2 YYREEE (reference sequence). CDR3 sequence (DNA): TGTGCCAGCAGCTTGGACAGGGGGGTAGAGACCCAGTACTTC. Translation gives CASSLDRGVETQYF.

This chain connects TRBV18 to TRBJ1-1; 7 positions match TRBD1. CDR1 is KGHSH, CDR2 LQKENI, per germline. The CDR3 length is 15 residues. J lost 5 bases, V lost 2 bases, and 8 bases had no gene match. CDR3 in amino acids: CASSPLKGASTEAFF. The CDR3 region has the DNA TGTGCCAGCTCACCATTAAAGGGGGCGTCTACTGAAGCTTTCTTT.

The chain combines TRBV7-8 with TRBJ2-7, with a possible D match to TRBD2 (7 bases). From germline, CDR1 is SGHVS and CDR2 FQNEAQ. V lost 4 bases and J 4 bases, leaving 17 bases between the germline ends. CDR3 size: 15 residues. The CDR3 spells CASSSTGRAPYEQYF. The CDR3 DNA sequence: TGTGCCAGCAGCTCCACAGGGAGGGCCCCTTACGAGCAGTACTTC.

This chain joins TRBV7-3 and TRBJ2-2; D call uncertain. CDR3 length: 14 residues. Germline CDR1 reads SGHTA; CDR2 reads FQGTGA. V was trimmed by 2 bases and J by 2 bases, leaving 6 bases between them. CDR3 loop: CASSLPGNTGELFF. In nucleotides, the CDR3 is TGTGCCAGCAGCTTACCAGGAAACACCGGGGAGCTGTTTTTT.

This clone turned up a few times. V is TRBV7-9 and J is TRBJ2-7; D unclear. The length of the CDR3 is 12 residues. Germline values: CDR1 SEHNR, CDR2 FQNEAQ (reference sequence). V was clipped by 6 bases and J by 1 base, with 7 bases between them. As DNA, the CDR3 is TGTGCCAGCAGTCTAAAGTCCTACGAGCAGTACTTC. Amino acids: CASSLKSYEQYF.

The J gene is TRBJ2-1, the V gene TRBV5-1; TRBD1 matches at 7 bases. Germline V CDR1 and CDR2: SGHRS, YFSETQ. The V segment lost 0 bases and the J segment 5 bases; nucleotides outside the gene matches: 5. This CDR3 spans 15 amino acids. In DNA form, the CDR3 reads TGCGCCAGCAGCTTGGGTTACGGGACAGACAATGAGCAGTTCTTC. It specifies CASSLGYGTDNEQFF.

This clone was seen only a few times. This chain's CDR3 is CASSLTQSTDTQYF. CDR3 nucleotides: TGTGCCAGCAGCTTAACACAGAGCACAGATACGCAGTATTTT. This rearrangement joins TRBV7-2 to TRBJ2-3; D gene unclear. Germline lookup yields CDR1 SGHTA and CDR2 FQGNSA. The CDR3 runs 14 residues. The germline V and J ends were trimmed by 2 bases and 0 bases, with 6 bases remaining between them.

The chain is built from TRBV19 and TRBJ1-2; D ambiguous. Trimming took 4 bases from V and 6 from J, leaving 18 bases between them. Germline V gives CDR1 LNHDA, CDR2 SQIVND (reference sequence). This CDR3 has 15 amino acids. This CDR3 is CASSNLDVGFHGYTF. The DNA for the CDR3 is TGTGCCAGTAGTAATTTGGATGTGGGCTTTCATGGCTACACCTTC.

In this sample, this clone turned up a few times. V usage is TRBV4-1 and J usage is TRBJ2-1; TRBD2 matches 7 bases. Trimming removed 4 bases from V and 6 bases from J; junction bases left unmatched: 6. Germline lookup yields CDR1 MGHRA and CDR2 YSYEKL. This CDR3 comprises 14 residues. The CDR3 nucleotides read TGCGCCAGCAGCCGGGCGGGAGCGGGCAATGAGCAGTTCTTC. It is translated as CASSRAGAGNEQFF.

The gene calls are TRBV7-9 and TRBJ1-5; D might be TRBD1 (5 bases). This CDR3 contains 13 residues. Germline V gene lookup returns CDR1 SEHNR and CDR2 FQNEAQ (reference sequence). V lost 0 bases, J lost 7 bases, and 7 bases lay in between. CDR3 nucleotides: TGTGCCAGCAGCTTAGCGAAGGGGCAGCCCCAGCATTTT. Protein sequence: CASSLAKGQPQHF.

The chain uses TRBV5-1 and TRBJ2-2; 10 positions agree with TRBD1. CDR3 length: 15 amino acids. CDR1 is SGHRS, CDR2 YFSETQ, per germline. V gave up 6 bases and J gave up 6 bases; unmatched junction bases: 8. CDR3 residues: CASTPGTGVSGELFF. The CDR3 DNA reads as TGCGCCAGCACCCCCGGGACAGGGGTTTCCGGGGAGCTGTTTTTT.

The gene calls are TRBV11-1 and TRBJ2-7, with D tentatively TRBD2 (6 bases). The CDR3 is 14 amino acids. The germline gives CDR1 SGHAT, CDR2 FQDESV (reference sequence). V lost 3 bases, J lost 5 bases, and 14 bases lay in between. For the CDR3, the DNA is TGTGCCAGCAGCTTTCCGGGAGATTCCCACGAGCAGTACTTC. It translates to CASSFPGDSHEQYF.

This clone was counted between two and nine times. The chain uses TRBV5-6 and TRBJ2-1; D remains ambiguous. The CDR3 loop spans 14 amino acids. V lost 2 bases and J lost 3, with 9 bases in between. CDR1 is SGHDT, CDR2 YYEEEE, per germline. The CDR3 loop reads CASSFRPLYNEQFF. Written as DNA, the CDR3 is TGTGCCAGCAGCTTCCGCCCACTCTACAATGAGCAGTTCTTC.

This clone has a handful of counts. V gene TRBV29-1 combines with J gene TRBJ2-7; possibly TRBD1 for D (5 bases). The V end lost 4 bases, the J end lost 6 bases, and 16 bases lay between the germline ends. CDR1 is SQVTM, CDR2 ANQGSEA, per germline. The CDR3 has 13 amino acids. The CDR3 protein is CSVVTGAWGEQYF. The DNA of the CDR3 is TGCAGCGTTGTCACTGGGGCCTGGGGCGAGCAGTACTTC.